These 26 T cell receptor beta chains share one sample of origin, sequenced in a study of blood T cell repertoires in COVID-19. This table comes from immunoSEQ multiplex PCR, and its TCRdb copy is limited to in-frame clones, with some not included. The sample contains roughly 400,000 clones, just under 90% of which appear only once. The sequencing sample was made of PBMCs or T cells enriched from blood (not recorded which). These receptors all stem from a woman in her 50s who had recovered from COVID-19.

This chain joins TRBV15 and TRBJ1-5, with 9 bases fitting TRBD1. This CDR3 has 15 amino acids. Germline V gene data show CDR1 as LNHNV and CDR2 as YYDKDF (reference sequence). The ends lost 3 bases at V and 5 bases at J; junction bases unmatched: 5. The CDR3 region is CATSRGTGSHQPQHF. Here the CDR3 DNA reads TGTGCCACCAGCAGGGGGACAGGGAGTCATCAGCCCCAGCATTTT. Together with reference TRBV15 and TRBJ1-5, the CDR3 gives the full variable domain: DAMVIQNPRYQVTQFGKPVTLSCSQTLNHNVMYWYQQKSSQAPKLLFHYYDKDFNNEADTPDNFQSRRPNTSFCFLDIRSPGLGDTAMYLCATSRGTGSHQPQHFGDGTRLSIL.

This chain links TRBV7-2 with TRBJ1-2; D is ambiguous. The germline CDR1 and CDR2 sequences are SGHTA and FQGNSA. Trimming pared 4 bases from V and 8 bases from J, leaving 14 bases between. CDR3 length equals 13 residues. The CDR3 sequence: CASSSGPAGGYTF. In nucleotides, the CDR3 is TGTGCCAGCAGCTCAGGTCCGGCGGGCGGCTACACCTTC.

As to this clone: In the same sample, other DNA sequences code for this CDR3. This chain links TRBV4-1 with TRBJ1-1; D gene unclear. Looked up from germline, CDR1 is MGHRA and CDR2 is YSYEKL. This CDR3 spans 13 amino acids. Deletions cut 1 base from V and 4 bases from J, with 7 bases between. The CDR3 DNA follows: TGCGCCAGCAGCCAAGTCTCAGGCACTGAAGCTTTCTTT. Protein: CASSQVSGTEAFF.

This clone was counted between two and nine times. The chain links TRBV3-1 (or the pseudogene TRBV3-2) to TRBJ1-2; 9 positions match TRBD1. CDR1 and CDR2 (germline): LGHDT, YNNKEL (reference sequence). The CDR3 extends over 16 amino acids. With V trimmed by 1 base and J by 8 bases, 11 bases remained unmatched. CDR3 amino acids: CASSQAFQGQGGGYTF. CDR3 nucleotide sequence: TGTGCCAGCAGCCAAGCCTTCCAGGGACAGGGAGGCGGCTACACCTTC.

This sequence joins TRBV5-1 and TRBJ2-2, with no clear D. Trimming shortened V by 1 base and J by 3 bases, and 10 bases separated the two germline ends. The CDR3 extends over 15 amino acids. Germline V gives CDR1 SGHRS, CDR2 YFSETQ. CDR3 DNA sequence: TGCGCCAGCAGCTTGCAAGCGACTGACACCGGGGAGCTGTTTTTT. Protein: CASSLQATDTGELFF.

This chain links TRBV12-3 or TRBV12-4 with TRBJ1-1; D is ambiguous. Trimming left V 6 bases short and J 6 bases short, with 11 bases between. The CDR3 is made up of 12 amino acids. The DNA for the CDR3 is TGTGCCAGCAGCCGTCCGTATCCTGAAGCTTTCTTT. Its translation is CASSRPYPEAFF.

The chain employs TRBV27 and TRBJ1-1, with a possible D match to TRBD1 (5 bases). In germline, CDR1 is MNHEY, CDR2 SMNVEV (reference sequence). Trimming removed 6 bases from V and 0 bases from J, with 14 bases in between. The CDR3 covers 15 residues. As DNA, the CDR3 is TGTGCCAGCAGCCCTCGTCGACAGATGAACACTGAAGCTTTCTTT. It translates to CASSPRRQMNTEAFF.

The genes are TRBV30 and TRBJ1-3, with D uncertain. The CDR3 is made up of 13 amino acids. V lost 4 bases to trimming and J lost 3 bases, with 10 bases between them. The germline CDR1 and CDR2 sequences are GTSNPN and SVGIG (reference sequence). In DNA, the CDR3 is TGTGCCTGGAAAGGGAGGAATGGAAACACCATATATTTT. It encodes CAWKGRNGNTIYF.

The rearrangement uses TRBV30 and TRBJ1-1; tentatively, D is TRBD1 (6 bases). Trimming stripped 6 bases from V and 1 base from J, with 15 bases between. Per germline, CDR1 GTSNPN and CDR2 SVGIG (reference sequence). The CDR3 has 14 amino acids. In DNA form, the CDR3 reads TGTGCCTGCTCAACAGGGCTGGCGAACACTGAAGCTTTCTTT. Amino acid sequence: CACSTGLANTEAFF.

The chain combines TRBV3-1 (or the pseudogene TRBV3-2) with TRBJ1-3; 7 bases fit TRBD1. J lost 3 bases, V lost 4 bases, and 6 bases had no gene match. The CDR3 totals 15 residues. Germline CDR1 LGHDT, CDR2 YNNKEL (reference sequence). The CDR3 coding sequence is TGTGCCAGCAGCCCACAGGGGACTGTTGGAAACACCATATATTTT. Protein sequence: CASSPQGTVGNTIYF.

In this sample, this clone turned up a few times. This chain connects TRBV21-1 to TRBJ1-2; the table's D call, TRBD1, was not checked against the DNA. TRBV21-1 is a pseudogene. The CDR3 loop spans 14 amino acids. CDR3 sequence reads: CASSSRDRVYGYTF. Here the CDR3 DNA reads TGTGCCAGCAGCAGCCGGGACAGAGTCTATGGCTACACCTTC.

In DNA form, the CDR3 reads TGTGCCATCGGAACACAGGGTGGCGCCTCAAGGGCCCAGTACTTC. Its translation is CAIGTQGGASRAQYF. The rearrangement joins TRBV10-3 to TRBJ2-5; tentatively, D is TRBD1 (6 bases). Trimming removed 8 bases from V and 9 bases from J, with 25 bases in between. CDR1 ENHRY and CDR2 SYGVKD come from the germline V gene. This CDR3 region has 15 residues.

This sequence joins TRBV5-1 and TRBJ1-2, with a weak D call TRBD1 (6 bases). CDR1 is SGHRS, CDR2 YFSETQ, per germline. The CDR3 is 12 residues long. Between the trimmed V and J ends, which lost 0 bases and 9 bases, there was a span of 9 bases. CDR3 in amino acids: CASSLADRSYTF. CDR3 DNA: TGCGCCAGCAGCTTGGCCGACAGGAGCTACACCTTC.

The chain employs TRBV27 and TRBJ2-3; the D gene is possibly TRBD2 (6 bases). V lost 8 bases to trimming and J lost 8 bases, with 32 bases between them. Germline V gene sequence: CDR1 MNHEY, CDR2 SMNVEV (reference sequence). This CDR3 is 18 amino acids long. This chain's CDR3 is CASSFLGSRGTKEVTQYF. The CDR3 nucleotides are TGTGCCAGCTCCTTCCTGGGGAGTCGGGGGACCAAGGAGGTTACGCAGTATTTT.

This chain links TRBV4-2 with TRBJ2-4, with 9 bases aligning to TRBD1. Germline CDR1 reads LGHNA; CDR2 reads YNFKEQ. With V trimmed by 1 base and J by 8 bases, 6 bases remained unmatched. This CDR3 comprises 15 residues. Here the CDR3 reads CASSQAPTGGDIQYF. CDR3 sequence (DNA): TGTGCCAGCAGCCAAGCCCCGACAGGGGGGGACATTCAGTACTTC.

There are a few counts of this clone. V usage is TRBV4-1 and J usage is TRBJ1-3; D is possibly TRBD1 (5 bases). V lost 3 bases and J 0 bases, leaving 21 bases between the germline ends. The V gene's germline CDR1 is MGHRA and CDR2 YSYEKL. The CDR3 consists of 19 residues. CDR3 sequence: CASSQRARGDLSSGNTIYF. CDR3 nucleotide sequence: TGCGCCAGCAGCCAGAGAGCCCGGGGGGACCTAAGCTCTGGAAACACCATATATTTT.

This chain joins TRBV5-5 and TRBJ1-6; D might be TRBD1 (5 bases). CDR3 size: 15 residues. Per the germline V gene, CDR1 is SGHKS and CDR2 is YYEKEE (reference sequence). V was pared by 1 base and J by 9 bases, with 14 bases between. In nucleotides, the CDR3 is TGTGCCAGCAGCTTGCAGGTGCAGGGTGCTTCACCCCTCCACTTT. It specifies CASSLQVQGASPLHF.

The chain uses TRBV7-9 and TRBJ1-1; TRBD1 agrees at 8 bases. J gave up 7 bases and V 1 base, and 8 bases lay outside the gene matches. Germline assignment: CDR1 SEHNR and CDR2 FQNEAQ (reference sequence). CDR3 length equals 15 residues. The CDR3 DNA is TGTGCCAGCAGCTTAGGACTTGACAGGGGAATTGAAGCTTTCTTT. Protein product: CASSLGLDRGIEAFF.

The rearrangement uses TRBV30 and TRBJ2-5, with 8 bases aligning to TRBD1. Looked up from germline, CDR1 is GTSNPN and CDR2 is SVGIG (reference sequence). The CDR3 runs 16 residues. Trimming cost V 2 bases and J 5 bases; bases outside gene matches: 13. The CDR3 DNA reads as TGTGCCTGGAGTACCAACGGACAGGGACTGGTGGAGACCCAGTACTTC. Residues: CAWSTNGQGLVETQYF. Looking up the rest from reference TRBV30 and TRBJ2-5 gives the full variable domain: SQTIHQWPATLVQPVGSPLSLECTVEGTSNPNLYWYRQAAGRGLQLLFYSVGIGQISSEVPQNLSASRPQDRQFILSSKKLLLSDSGFYLCAWSTNGQGLVETQYFGPGTRLLVL.

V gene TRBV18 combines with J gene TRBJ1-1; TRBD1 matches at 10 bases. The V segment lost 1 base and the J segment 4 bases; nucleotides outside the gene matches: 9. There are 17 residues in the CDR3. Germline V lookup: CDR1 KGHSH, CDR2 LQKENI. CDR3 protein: CASSPQGQGIEGTEAFF. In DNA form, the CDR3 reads TGTGCCAGCTCACCACAGGGACAGGGGATAGAAGGCACTGAAGCTTTCTTT. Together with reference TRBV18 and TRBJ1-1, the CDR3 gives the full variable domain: NAGVMQNPRHLVRRRGQEARLRCSPMKGHSHVYWYRQLPEEGLKFMVYLQKENIIDESGMPKERFSAEFPKEGPSILRIQQVVRGDSAAYFCASSPQGQGIEGTEAFFGQGTRLTVV.

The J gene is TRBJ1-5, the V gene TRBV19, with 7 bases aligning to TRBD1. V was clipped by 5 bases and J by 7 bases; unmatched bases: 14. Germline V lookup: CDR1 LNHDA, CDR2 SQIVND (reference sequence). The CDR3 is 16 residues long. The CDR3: CASSLYGGQGDQPQHF. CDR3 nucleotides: TGTGCCAGTAGTCTATACGGCGGGCAGGGGGACCAGCCCCAGCATTTT.

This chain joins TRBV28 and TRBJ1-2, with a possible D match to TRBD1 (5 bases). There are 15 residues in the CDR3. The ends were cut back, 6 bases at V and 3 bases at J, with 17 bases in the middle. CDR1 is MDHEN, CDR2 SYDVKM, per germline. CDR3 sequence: CASSSPFQGDYGYTF. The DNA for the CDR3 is TGTGCCAGCAGCTCCCCGTTTCAGGGCGACTATGGCTACACCTTC.

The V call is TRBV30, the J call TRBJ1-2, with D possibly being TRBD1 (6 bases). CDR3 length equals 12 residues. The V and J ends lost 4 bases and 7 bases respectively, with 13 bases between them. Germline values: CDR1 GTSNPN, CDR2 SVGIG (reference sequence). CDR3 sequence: CAWKQGVGGYTF. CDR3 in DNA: TGTGCCTGGAAACAGGGTGTCGGTGGCTACACCTTC.

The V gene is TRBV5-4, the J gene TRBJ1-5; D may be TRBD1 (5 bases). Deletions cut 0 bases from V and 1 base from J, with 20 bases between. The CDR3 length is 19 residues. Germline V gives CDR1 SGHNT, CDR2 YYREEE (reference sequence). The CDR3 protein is CASSLELSGGTASNQPQHF. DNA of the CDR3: TGTGCCAGCAGCTTGGAATTGAGCGGGGGAACGGCAAGCAATCAGCCCCAGCATTTT.

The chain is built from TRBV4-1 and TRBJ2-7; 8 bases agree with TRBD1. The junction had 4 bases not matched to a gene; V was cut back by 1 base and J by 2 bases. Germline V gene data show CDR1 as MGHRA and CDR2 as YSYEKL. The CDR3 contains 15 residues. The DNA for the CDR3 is TGCGCCAGCAGCCAAGGACAGGGGAGCCCCTACGAGCAGTACTTC. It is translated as CASSQGQGSPYEQYF.

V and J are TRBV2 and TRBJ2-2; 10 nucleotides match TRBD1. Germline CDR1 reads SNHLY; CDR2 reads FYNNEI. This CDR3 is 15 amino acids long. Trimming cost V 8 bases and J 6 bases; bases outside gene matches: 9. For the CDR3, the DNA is TGTGCCAGCTCTTTACGACAGGGGGCGTCCGGGGAGCTGTTTTTT. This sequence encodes CASSLRQGASGELFF.